This T cell receptor beta chain was obtained from a study of OX40 agonist ivuxolimab in advanced cancers. CDR3 size: 18 residues. V was clipped by 0 bases and J by 0 bases, with 15 bases between them. Germline V gene data show CDR1 as SGHAT and CDR2 as FQDESV (reference sequence). Clones were sequenced by immunoSEQ multiplex PCR, and TCRdb holds only the in-frame ones, with some missing. The table has about 30,000 clones, less than 85% seen once; the top ten hold approximately 26%. This TCR came from an adult with an advanced solid tumor such as melanoma, head and neck, liver or kidney cancer. The V gene is TRBV11-1, the J gene TRBJ2-1; no definite D call. Sequences were derived from CD4+ or CD8+ T cells sorted from blood, sampled in a trial of the OX40 agonist ivuxolimab. CDR3 region: CASSLAWKVHPSYNEQFF. DNA of the CDR3: TGTGCCAGCAGCTTAGCGTGGAAAGTCCACCCCTCCTACAATGAGCAGTTCTTC.